This T cell receptor (beta chain) was profiled in a study of blood T cell repertoires in COVID-19. Whole-study context: Sites across the United States, Italy and Spain contributed samples from acute and convalescent COVID-19.

V was shortened by 3 bases and J by 8 bases, with 8 bases between the two germline ends. The germline gives CDR1 LGHDT, CDR2 YNNKEL (reference sequence). The length of the CDR3 is 12 residues. The assay was immunoSEQ multiplex PCR, and TCRdb's table has in-frame clones only and misses some. The profile covers some 250,000 clones, with approximately 81% appearing a single time and approximately 7.9% taken by the ten largest. The gene calls are TRBV3-1 (or the pseudogene TRBV3-2) and TRBJ2-1; D possibly corresponds to TRBD2 (5 bases). This TCR was sampled from a woman older than 75 with acute or convalescent COVID-19. The material sequenced was peripheral blood. CDR3 sequence: CASSQDLDEQFF. The CDR3 nucleotides are TGTGCCAGCAGCCAGGACTTGGATGAGCAGTTCTTC.